What follows are 27 T cell receptor beta chains derived from one specimen sequenced in a study of blood T cells in healthy people across ages. A J-beta primer mix and a sample-barcoded 5' primer were used in a second PCR of about 6 to 12 cycles. MiXCR was run by TCRdb on the 5' RACE reads, yielding one entry per CDR3 protein. The sample consists of more than 500,000 distinct CDR3 sequences, 27% of them appearing once. The sequencing input was blood. These receptors all stem from a woman in her 70s in good health.

This clonotype was found a few times. One junction end does not reproduce the germline sequence, and a read error may be involved. The V call is TRBV6-1, the J call TRBJ2-3; D tentatively reads TRBD1 or TRBD2 (5 bases each). Germline V gene lookup returns CDR1 MNHNS and CDR2 SASEGT. This CDR3 has 15 residues. Here the CDR3 reads CASSEDRLWGDAQYF. The CDR3 region has the DNA TGTGCCAGCAGTGAAGACAGGCTTTGGGGAGATGCGCAGTATTTT.

The table lists this clonotype with a few counts. DNA for the CDR3: TGTGCCAGCAGTTTTTCCCCTTATCAGCCCCAGCATTTT. Its translation is CASSFSPYQPQHF. V gene TRBV6-5 combines with J gene TRBJ1-5; D is unclear. V lost 4 bases to trimming and J lost 5 bases, with 9 bases between them. The CDR3 spans 13 residues. Germline V CDR1 and CDR2: MNHEY, SVGAGI.

The V and J genes are TRBV10-3 and TRBJ2-3; 10 positions agree with TRBD2. V dropped 4 bases and J dropped 4; count of bases not matched to a gene: 14. This CDR3 has 18 residues. Germline CDR1 and CDR2: ENHRY and SYGVKD. The CDR3 sequence: CAISGRMVQRGGADTQYF. The CDR3 nucleotides are TGTGCCATCAGTGGCAGAATGGTCCAGCGGGGGGGTGCAGATACGCAGTATTTT.

The rearrangement links TRBV7-2 to TRBJ1-1; the D is unclear. The V and J ends lost 7 bases and 3 bases respectively, with 12 bases between them. The CDR3 sequence is 13 residues long. CDR1 SGHTA and CDR2 FQGNSA come from the germline V gene. The CDR3 sequence: CASTISGDTEAFF. CDR3 sequence (DNA): TGTGCCAGCACCATATCCGGGGACACTGAAGCTTTCTTT.

The sample holds one count of this clonotype. This chain connects TRBV7-2 to TRBJ1-6, with D unclear. Trimming took 5 bases from V and 0 from J, leaving 14 bases between them. Per germline, CDR1 SGHTA and CDR2 FQGNSA. This CDR3 contains 17 residues. This CDR3 is CASSPRADASYNSPLHF. CDR3 nucleotide sequence: TGTGCCAGCAGCCCTCGGGCTGACGCCTCCTATAATTCACCCCTCCACTTT. Full variable domain (remainder filled in from reference TRBV7-2 and TRBJ1-6): GAGVSQSPSNKVTEKGKDVELRCDPISGHTALYWYRQSLGQGLEFLIYFQGNSAPDKSGLPSDRFSAERTGGSVSTLTIQRTQQEDSAVYLCASSPRADASYNSPLHFGNGTRLTVT.

This clonotype came up a few times. V and J are TRBV18 and TRBJ1-2; the match to TRBD1 covers 8 bases. Germline lookup yields CDR1 KGHSH and CDR2 LQKENI. The length of the CDR3 is 16 residues. The V segment lost 0 bases and the J segment 4 bases; nucleotides outside the gene matches: 7. The DNA of the CDR3 is TGTGCCAGCTCACCACCGGATGCAGGGGGCATCTATGGCTACACCTTC. Its translation is CASSPPDAGGIYGYTF.

This clonotype was seen just once. This rearrangement joins TRBV5-1 to TRBJ2-1; 12 bases are shared with TRBD2. The J segment lost 9 bases and the V segment lost 4 bases, leaving 11 bases of the junction unmatched. The CDR3 is made up of 16 amino acids. The germline V gene encodes CDR1 SGHRS and CDR2 YFSETQ. The CDR3 region is CASSVLAGGSQGEQFF. The CDR3 coding sequence is TGCGCCAGCAGCGTTCTAGCGGGGGGGTCTCAGGGTGAGCAGTTCTTC.

This clonotype was found a few times. The junction does not match germline at one end; this may be a read error. This CDR3 reads CASSQWGYERYF. CDR3 nucleotides: TGCGCCAGCAGCCAGTGGGGCTACGAGCGGTACTTC. The chain recombines TRBV4-1 with TRBJ2-7; TRBD1 is a possible D gene (5 bases). Germline CDR1 and CDR2: MGHRA and YSYEKL. This CDR3 spans 12 amino acids.

The J gene is TRBJ1-2, the V gene TRBV6-2 or TRBV6-3, with TRBD1 as a possible D gene (6 bases). Germline V gene data show CDR1 as MNHEY and CDR2 as SVGEGT. V was shortened by 2 bases and J by 7 bases, with 17 bases between the two germline ends. CDR3 length: 15 amino acids. The CDR3 DNA reads TGTGCCAGCAGTTACGCGGACAGACCCTCTTCTGGCTACACCTTC. It is translated as CASSYADRPSSGYTF.

The chain couples TRBV6-2 or TRBV6-3 to TRBJ2-3; 11 bases are shared with TRBD2. The CDR3 runs to 15 residues. The V gene's germline CDR1 is MNHEY and CDR2 SVGEGT. As DNA, the CDR3 is TGTCCGCCCGTGTTCTGTAGCGGGGGGGTTAATACGCAGTATTTT. Protein sequence: CPPVFCSGGVNTQYF.

V is TRBV29-1 and J is TRBJ2-3; the D is unclear. Germline V gene lookup returns CDR1 SQVTM and CDR2 ANQGSEA. Trimming pared 3 bases from V and 12 bases from J, leaving 19 bases between. The CDR3 contains 13 residues. The CDR3 loop reads CSVEGSGRLYQYF. CDR3 DNA: TGCAGCGTTGAGGGGTCGGGCAGGCTGTACCAGTATTTT.

This clonotype has more than one count but fewer than ten. The V gene is TRBV10-3, the J gene TRBJ2-3; 7 bases align to TRBD2. Losses at the gene ends were 4 bases for V and 2 bases for J; bases not matched to a gene: 9. From germline, CDR1 is ENHRY and CDR2 SYGVKD. This CDR3 is built from 16 residues. This CDR3 reads CAISGSRGVDTDTQYF. The CDR3 DNA follows: TGTGCCATCAGTGGGAGTCGGGGGGTCGACACAGATACGCAGTATTTT.

The sample holds a few counts of this clonotype. This chain joins TRBV18 and TRBJ1-1, with D perhaps TRBD1 (5 bases). Between the trimmed V and J ends, which lost 4 bases and 6 bases, there was a span of 15 bases. Per germline, CDR1 KGHSH and CDR2 LQKENI. CDR3 size: 14 residues. The chain's CDR3 is CASSRQGVPAEAFF. In DNA form, the CDR3 reads TGTGCCAGCTCACGCCAGGGAGTCCCGGCTGAAGCTTTCTTT.

This clonotype was seen many times. The V and J genes are TRBV5-1 and TRBJ2-5; 9 positions match TRBD2. Germline lookup yields CDR1 SGHRS and CDR2 YFSETQ. The junction had 6 bases not matched to a gene; V was cut back by 5 bases and J by 4 bases. This CDR3 spans 14 amino acids. The DNA for the CDR3 is TGCGCCAGCAGACTGGCGGGGGGGCCAGAGACCCAGTACTTC. Translating gives CASRLAGGPETQYF.

This clonotype showed up just a few times. The rearrangement uses TRBV20-1 and TRBJ1-1; D is unclear. Germline CDR1 and CDR2: DFQATT and SNEGSKA (reference sequence). The V gene lost 5 bases and the J gene lost 4 bases, with 11 bases spanning the gap. The CDR3 runs to 12 residues. CDR3 residues: CSAGRKGTEAFF. CDR3 nucleotides: TGCAGTGCTGGCCGAAAAGGCACTGAAGCTTTCTTT.

This clonotype has only one observation. The rearrangement links TRBV5-1 to TRBJ1-1; TRBD1 matches 7 bases. Germline V CDR1 and CDR2: SGHRS, YFSETQ. The CDR3 extends over 14 amino acids. V gave up 0 bases and J gave up 5 bases; unmatched junction bases: 4. The CDR3 DNA is TGCGCCAGCAGCTTGGACAGGGGAAAGACTGAAGCTTTCTTT. Translation: CASSLDRGKTEAFF.

The rearrangement uses TRBV7-9 and TRBJ1-4; D might be TRBD1 (5 bases). CDR1 is SEHNR, CDR2 FQNEAQ, per germline (reference sequence). The V end was cut by 1 base, the J end by 7 bases, with 13 bases between. The CDR3 is made up of 15 amino acids. The CDR3 region is CASSLGLQQGEKLFF. The CDR3 nucleotides are TGTGCCAGCAGCTTAGGTCTGCAGCAGGGTGAAAAACTGTTTTTT.

This clonotype was seen more than once but under ten times. The rearrangement joins TRBV7-2 to TRBJ1-1, with D perhaps TRBD1 (5 bases). CDR1 is SGHTA and CDR2 is FQGNSA in the germline V gene. This CDR3 is built from 14 residues. Deletions cut 6 bases from V and 8 bases from J, with 19 bases between. The CDR3 loop reads CASRGGAAKYEAFF. CDR3 DNA sequence: TGTGCCAGCAGGGGCGGGGCAGCCAAGTACGAAGCTTTCTTT.

This clonotype occurred a few times. The V call is TRBV20-1, the J call TRBJ1-4, with 11 bases lining up with TRBD1. V lost 6 bases, J lost 5 bases, and 17 bases stayed unmatched. The CDR3 is 18 amino acids. Germline-derived CDR1 and CDR2 are DFQATT and SNEGSKA (reference sequence). The CDR3 DNA sequence: TGCAGTGCCCTACCGACCGCGGGACAGGGGGAAAGAAATGAAAAACTGTTTTTT. It yields the protein CSALPTAGQGERNEKLFF.

The chain carries TRBV4-3 and TRBJ1-2; D is undetermined. V was shortened by 0 bases and J by 7 bases, with 6 bases between the two germline ends. This CDR3 comprises 12 residues. Per the germline V gene, CDR1 is LGHNA and CDR2 is YSLEER. The CDR3 reads CASSQERGGYTF. The CDR3 DNA is TGCGCCAGCAGCCAAGAGCGGGGTGGCTACACCTTC.

This sequence joins TRBV4-3 and TRBJ1-3; D might be TRBD1 (5 bases). Germline V gene sequence: CDR1 LGHNA, CDR2 YSLEER. Trimming removed 0 bases at V and 2 bases at J, with 11 bases between. This CDR3 spans 16 amino acids. The CDR3 DNA follows: TGCGCCAGCAGCCAAGATAGAGGGGTGGCTGGAAACACCATATATTTT. Protein product: CASSQDRGVAGNTIYF.

In this sample, this clonotype turned up many times. The chain couples TRBV7-2 to TRBJ1-2, with D maybe TRBD1 (5 bases). Deletions cut 5 bases from V and 4 bases from J, with 17 bases between. There are 15 residues in the CDR3. Germline CDR1 and CDR2: SGHTA and FQGNSA. CDR3 nucleotides: TGTGCCAGCAGCCCGGCTTGGCTTCAGGGCTATGGCTACACCTTC. Its translation: CASSPAWLQGYGYTF.

The V gene is TRBV20-1, the J gene TRBJ2-7; a possible D gene is TRBD2 (7 bases). From germline, CDR1 is DFQATT and CDR2 SNEGSKA (reference sequence). There are 15 residues in the CDR3. Trimming pared 5 bases from V and 0 bases from J, leaving 17 bases between. The CDR3 DNA reads as TGCAGTGCTCCGGTAGGGGGGGTCTACTCCTACGAGCAGTACTTC. Translating gives CSAPVGGVYSYEQYF.

In the case of this clonotype: At one end, the junction sequence differs from germline, possibly due to a read error. V is TRBV29-1 and J is TRBJ2-5; tentatively, D is TRBD2 (5 bases). The CDR3 length is 10 residues. Germline V gene sequence: CDR1 SQVTM, CDR2 ANQGSEA. In DNA, the CDR3 is TGCAGCGTTGAGAGGGTCCACCAGTATTTC. Encoded protein: CSVERVHQYF.

The table lists this clonotype with a few counts. The rearrangement links TRBV4-3 to TRBJ2-1, with 9 bases lining up with TRBD1. V lost 10 bases to trimming and J lost 4 bases; unmatched junction nucleotides: 5. CDR3 length: 13 amino acids. Germline-derived CDR1 and CDR2 are LGHNA and YSLEER. Here the CDR3 reads CATSGQGYNEQFF. For the CDR3, the DNA is TGCGCCACGAGTGGACAGGGGTACAATGAGCAGTTCTTC.

This clonotype was seen only a few times. The gene calls are TRBV7-2 and TRBJ1-5, with unresolved D. This CDR3 is built from 14 residues. Germline-derived CDR1 and CDR2 are SGHTA and FQGNSA. V shed 3 bases and J shed 0 bases, with 6 bases lying between them. The CDR3, as DNA: TGTGCCAGCAGCTTCCGGGATAGCAATCAGCCCCAGCATTTT. Translating it yields CASSFRDSNQPQHF. The entire variable domain, with the rest obtained from reference TRBV7-2 and TRBJ1-5, is as follows: GAGVSQSPSNKVTEKGKDVELRCDPISGHTALYWYRQSLGQGLEFLIYFQGNSAPDKSGLPSDRFSAERTGGSVSTLTIQRTQQEDSAVYLCASSFRDSNQPQHFGDGTRLSIL.

The chain employs TRBV10-3 and TRBJ1-2, with TRBD1 matching 9 bases. Germline V gives CDR1 ENHRY, CDR2 SYGVKD. The V segment lost 3 bases and the J segment 3 bases; nucleotides outside the gene matches: 5. The CDR3 sequence is 15 residues long. DNA of the CDR3: TGTGCCATCAGTGAAGGGGACAGGGTTTACTATGGCTACACCTTC. It codes for CAISEGDRVYYGYTF.